The next 9 T cell receptor beta chains were all read from a single sample in a study of blood T cell repertoires in COVID-19. The repertoire was sequenced with immunoSEQ multiplex PCR; TCRdb's copy has only in-frame clones and lacks some. The sample includes roughly 120,000 clones, roughly 79% of them seen just once. Sequencing was carried out using peripheral blood. The source is a man aged 70 or older with active or convalescent COVID-19.

The CDR3 region is CSASSIGSGSSYEQYF. As DNA, the CDR3 is TGCAGTGCTAGTTCCATCGGTAGCGGGAGTTCGTACGAGCAGTACTTC. The chain combines TRBV20-1 with TRBJ2-7; 9 positions match TRBD2. Germline values: CDR1 DFQATT, CDR2 SNEGSKA (reference sequence). The V and J ends lost 3 bases and 4 bases, in that order; junction bases with no gene match: 13. The length of the CDR3 is 16 residues.

The V and J genes are TRBV2 and TRBJ2-1; D may be TRBD2 (5 bases). Germline lookup yields CDR1 SNHLY and CDR2 FYNNEI. The CDR3 length is 15 residues. The V and J ends lost 6 bases and 2 bases respectively, with 14 bases between them. The CDR3: CASRPLGNAYNEQFF. The DNA of the CDR3 is TGTGCCAGCAGACCACTAGGAAACGCCTACAATGAGCAGTTCTTC.

This clone came up once. V usage is TRBV5-1 and J usage is TRBJ1-2; TRBD1 matches at 9 bases. Looked up from germline, CDR1 is SGHRS and CDR2 is YFSETQ. The CDR3 sequence is 15 residues long. J lost 7 bases, V lost 0 bases, and 7 bases had no gene match. This CDR3 is CASSLAKGQGRGYTF. The CDR3 DNA follows: TGCGCCAGCAGCTTGGCAAAGGGACAGGGTCGTGGCTACACCTTC. The full variable domain, rest sourced from reference TRBV5-1 and TRBJ1-2, is KAGVTQTPRYLIKTRGQQVTLSCSPISGHRSVSWYQQTPGQGLQFLFEYFSETQRNKGNFPGRFSGRQFSNSRSEMNVSTLELGDSALYLCASSLAKGQGRGYTFGSGTRLTVV.

The chain joins TRBV3-1 (or the pseudogene TRBV3-2) to TRBJ2-7; D not certain. The CDR3 covers 12 residues. V lost 3 bases to trimming and J lost 4 bases, with 7 bases between them. Germline CDR1 is LGHDT and CDR2 is YNNKEL (reference sequence). CDR3 bases: TGTGCCAGCAGCCATGGAGTTTACGAGCAGTACTTC. Translating gives CASSHGVYEQYF.

The chain joins TRBV10-3 to TRBJ2-3; 8 bases map to TRBD2. Germline CDR1 is ENHRY and CDR2 is SYGVKD. The CDR3 runs to 15 residues. Losses at the gene ends were 10 bases for V and 5 bases for J; bases not matched to a gene: 14. The CDR3 DNA is TGTGCCACCAGGAGGACTCTAGCGGGTCAAGATACGCAGTATTTT. This codes for CATRRTLAGQDTQYF.

The CDR3 loop reads CASSQEGLGYTF. The CDR3 DNA reads as TGTGCCAGCAGCCAGGAGGGCCTTGGCTACACCTTC. The genes are TRBV3-1 (or the pseudogene TRBV3-2) and TRBJ1-2; D is undetermined. Trimming removed 3 bases from V and 7 bases from J, with 9 bases in between. Germline CDR1 is LGHDT and CDR2 is YNNKEL (reference sequence). The CDR3 extends over 12 amino acids.

The V and J genes are TRBV5-1 and TRBJ1-1; 8 bases line up with TRBD1. The CDR3 sequence is 15 residues long. CDR1 and CDR2 (germline): SGHRS, YFSETQ. Trimming removed 4 bases from V and 1 base from J; junction bases left unmatched: 6. Here the CDR3 reads CASSINRGRNTEAFF. The CDR3 bases are TGCGCCAGCAGCATAAACAGGGGGAGGAACACTGAAGCTTTCTTT.

This chain uses TRBV7-8 with TRBJ2-7; D perhaps matches TRBD2 (5 bases). From germline, CDR1 is SGHVS and CDR2 FQNEAQ. V lost 5 bases, J lost 6 bases, and 20 bases lay in between. This CDR3 is built from 15 residues. In DNA form, the CDR3 reads TGTGCCAGCAGCCCCCTAGCCGGGCCTTCCAGCGAGCAGTACTTC. It encodes CASSPLAGPSSEQYF.

The chain couples TRBV3-1 (or the pseudogene TRBV3-2) to TRBJ1-6; 10 positions match TRBD1. Losses at the gene ends were 2 bases for V and 9 bases for J; bases not matched to a gene: 7. This CDR3 has 16 residues. From germline, CDR1 is LGHDT and CDR2 YNNKEL (reference sequence). The chain's CDR3 is CASSQPGQGVSSPLHF. CDR3 coding DNA: TGTGCCAGCAGCCAACCCGGACAGGGGGTTAGTTCACCCCTCCACTTT.